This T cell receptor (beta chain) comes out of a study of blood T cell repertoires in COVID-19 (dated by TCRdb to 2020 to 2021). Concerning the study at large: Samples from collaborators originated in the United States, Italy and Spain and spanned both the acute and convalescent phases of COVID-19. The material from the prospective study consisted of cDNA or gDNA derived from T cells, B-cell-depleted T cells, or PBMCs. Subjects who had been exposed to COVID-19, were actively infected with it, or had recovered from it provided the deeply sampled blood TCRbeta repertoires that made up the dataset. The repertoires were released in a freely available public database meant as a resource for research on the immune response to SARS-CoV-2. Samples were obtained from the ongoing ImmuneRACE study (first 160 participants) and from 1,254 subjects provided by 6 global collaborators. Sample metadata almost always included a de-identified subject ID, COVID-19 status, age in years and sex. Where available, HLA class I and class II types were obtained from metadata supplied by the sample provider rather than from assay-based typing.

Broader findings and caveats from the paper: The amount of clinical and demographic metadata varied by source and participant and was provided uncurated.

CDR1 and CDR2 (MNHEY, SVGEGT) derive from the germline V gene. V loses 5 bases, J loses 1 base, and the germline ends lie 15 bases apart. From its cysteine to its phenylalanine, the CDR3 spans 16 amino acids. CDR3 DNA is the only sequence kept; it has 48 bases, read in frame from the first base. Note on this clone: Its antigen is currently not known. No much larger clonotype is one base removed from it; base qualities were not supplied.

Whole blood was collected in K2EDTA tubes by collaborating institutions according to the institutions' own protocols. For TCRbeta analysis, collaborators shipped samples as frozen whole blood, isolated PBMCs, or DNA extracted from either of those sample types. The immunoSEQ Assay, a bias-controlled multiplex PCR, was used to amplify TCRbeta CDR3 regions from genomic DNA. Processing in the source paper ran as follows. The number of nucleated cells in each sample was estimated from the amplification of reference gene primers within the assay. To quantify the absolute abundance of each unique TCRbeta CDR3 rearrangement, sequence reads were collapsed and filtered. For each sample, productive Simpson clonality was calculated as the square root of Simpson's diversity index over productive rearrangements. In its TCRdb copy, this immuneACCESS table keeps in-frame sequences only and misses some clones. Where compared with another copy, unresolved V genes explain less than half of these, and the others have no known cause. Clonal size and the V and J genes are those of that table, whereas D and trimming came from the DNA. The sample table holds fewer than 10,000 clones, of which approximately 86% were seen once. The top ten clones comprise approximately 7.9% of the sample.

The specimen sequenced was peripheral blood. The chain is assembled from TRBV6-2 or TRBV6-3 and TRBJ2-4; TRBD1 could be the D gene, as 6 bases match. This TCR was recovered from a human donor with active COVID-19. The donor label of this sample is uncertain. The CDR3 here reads CASSRQGIRAKNIQYF. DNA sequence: TGTGCCAGCAGTCGTCAGGGGATAAGGGCCAAAAACATTCAGTACTTC.